This TCR beta chain was found in a study of blood T cell repertoires in COVID-19. Study-level information: Sources were T cells, B-cell-depleted T cells, or PBMCs; the material itself was cDNA or gDNA.

Participant ages covered roughly 18 to 89 years across about 22 US areas. Categorization into cohorts depended on clinical history that participants reported. This CDR3 is 15 amino acids long. The V gene lost 3 bases and the J gene lost 4 bases, with 14 bases spanning the gap. Germline CDR1 and CDR2: MDHEN and SYDVKM. Clones were sequenced by immunoSEQ multiplex PCR, and TCRdb holds only the in-frame ones, with some missing. In the table there are some 150,000 clones, roughly 80% of which are singletons. J is TRBJ2-3 and V is TRBV28, with D maybe TRBD2 (5 bases). This receptor was identified in a woman aged 50 to 60 who had recovered from COVID-19. Specimen: PBMCs or T cells enriched from blood (not recorded which). CDR3 sequence (DNA): TGTGCCAGCAGTTTCCTTCGTCCGGAGGCAGATACGCAGTATTTT. Amino acid sequence: CASSFLRPEADTQYF.